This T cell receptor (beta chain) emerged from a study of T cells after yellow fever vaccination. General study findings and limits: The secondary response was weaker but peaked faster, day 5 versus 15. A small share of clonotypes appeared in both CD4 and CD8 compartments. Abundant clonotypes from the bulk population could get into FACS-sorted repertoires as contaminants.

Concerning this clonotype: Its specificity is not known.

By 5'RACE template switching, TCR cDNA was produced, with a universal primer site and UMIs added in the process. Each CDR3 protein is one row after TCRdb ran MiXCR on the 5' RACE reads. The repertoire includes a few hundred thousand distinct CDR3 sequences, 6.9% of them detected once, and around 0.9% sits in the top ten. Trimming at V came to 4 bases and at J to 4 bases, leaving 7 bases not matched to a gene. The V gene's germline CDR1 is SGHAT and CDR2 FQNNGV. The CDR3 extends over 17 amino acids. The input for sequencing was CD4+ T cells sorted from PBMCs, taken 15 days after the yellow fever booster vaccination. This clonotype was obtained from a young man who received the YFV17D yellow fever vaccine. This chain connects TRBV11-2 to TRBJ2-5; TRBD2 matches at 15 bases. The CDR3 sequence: CASSSMGLAGGRETQYF. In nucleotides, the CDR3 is TGTGCCAGCAGCTCGATGGGACTAGCGGGAGGTCGAGAGACCCAGTACTTC. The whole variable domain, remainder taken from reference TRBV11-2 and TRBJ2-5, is EAGVAQSPRYKIIEKRQSVAFWCNPISGHATLYWYQQILGQGPKLLIQFQNNGVVDDSQLPKDRFSAERLKGVDSTLKIQPAKLEDSAVYLCASSSMGLAGGRETQYFGPGTRLLVL.